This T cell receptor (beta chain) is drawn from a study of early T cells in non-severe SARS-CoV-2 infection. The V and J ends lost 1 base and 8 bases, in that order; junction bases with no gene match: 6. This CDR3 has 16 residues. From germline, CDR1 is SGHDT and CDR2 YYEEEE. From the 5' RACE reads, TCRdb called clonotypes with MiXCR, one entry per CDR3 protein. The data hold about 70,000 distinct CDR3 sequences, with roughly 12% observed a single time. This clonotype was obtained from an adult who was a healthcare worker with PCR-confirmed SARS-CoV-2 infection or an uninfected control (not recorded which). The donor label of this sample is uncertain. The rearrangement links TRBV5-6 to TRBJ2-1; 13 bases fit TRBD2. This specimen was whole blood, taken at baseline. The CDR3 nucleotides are TGTGCCAGCAGCTTGTCGGGACTAGCGGGATCGCATGAGCAGTTCTTC. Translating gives CASSLSGLAGSHEQFF.